This T cell receptor beta chain came from a study of shared clonotypes between healthy human individuals. The wider study: The donors, a couple of women and a few men, were aged 18 to 49.

Using immunoSEQ multiplex PCR, the repertoire was profiled, and TCRdb retains in-frame clones only, with some absent. The sample has 1.4 million to 1.5 million clones; around 97% are singletons. V lost 4 bases, J lost 4 bases, and 6 bases stayed unmatched. This CDR3 comprises 15 residues. The germline gives CDR1 LNHDA, CDR2 SQIVND (reference sequence). The gene calls are TRBV19 and TRBJ2-2; TRBD1 aligns across 7 bases. The source material was naive CD4+ T cells sorted from blood. Subset denoted: CD45RA+ positively selected. This sequence was found in a man aged 25-45 years in good health. This chain's CDR3 is CASSTGQAGTGELFF. The DNA of the CDR3 is TGTGCCAGTAGTACCGGACAGGCCGGCACCGGGGAGCTGTTTTTT. Full variable domain (rest looked up from reference TRBV19 and TRBJ2-2): DGGITQSPKYLFRKEGQNVTLSCEQNLNHDAMYWYRQDPGQGLRLIYYSQIVNDFQKGDIAEGYSVSREKKESFPLTVTSAQKNPTAFYLCASSTGQAGTGELFFGEGSRLTVL.